This T cell receptor beta chain stems from a study (dated by TCRdb to the mid-2010s). Study-wide context: The study examined whether tumor-infiltrating Tregs in breast cancer are drawn from blood Tregs or arise in situ by conversion from other CD4+ T cell subsets.

Full-length TCR variable regions were amplified by 5' RACE PCR with constant-region reverse primers, followed by semi-nested PCR with Nested Universal Primer A. The ReliaPrep RNA Cell Miniprep System was used to extract total RNA, which was then reverse transcribed into 5'RACE-ready cDNA with the SMARTer RACE 5'/3' Kit. An Illumina MiSeq was used to sequence the full-length TCR alpha and beta libraries, which had been barcoded with multiplex adaptors. The original methods were these. Sequencing data were pooled across the five patients for each of nine subset-tissue groups and compared by unsupervised clustering of TCR gene usage. Repertoire similarity was calculated with the Morisita-Horn index, weighting shared sequences by their contribution to each repertoire. TCRdb reprocessed the public reads (quality trimming at Q25 with fastp, clone calling with MiXCR) and kept in-frame beta chains. CDR3 protein sequences are deduplicated, and each keeps its most common genes and DNA. These V and J calls rely on TCRdb rather than the paper's analysis. For this sample there are 20,000 to 25,000 distinct CDR3 sequences; roughly 29% appear just once. The top ten constitute roughly 2.4% of the sample.

To purify naive CD4+ T cells, the Miltenyi Naive CD4+ T Cell Isolation kit was used, and CD25 microbeads served to deplete Tregs. Tregs, naive and memory CD4+ T cells from tumor, blood and ipsilateral draining lymph nodes of 5 or 6 breast cancer patients underwent full-length TCR alpha and beta sequencing. Tumor tissue and lymph nodes obtained by ipsilateral axillary dissection were perfused with PBS, cut into small pieces and digested using collagenase I and hyaluronidase. Sorted cell populations were confirmed by FACS to exceed 90% purity. Concerning this clonotype itself: Its antigen remains undetermined. This could be a read error, since a much larger clone is one nucleotide away.

From V the trimming removes 8 bases and from J it removes 2 bases, while the gene matches leave 9 bases of the junction unaccounted for. The germline V gene encodes CDR1 MNHNS and CDR2 SASEGT. The CDR3 numbers 16 residues from cysteine through phenylalanine. The CDR3 DNA has 48 bases and is translated from base 1. Overall results and qualifications from the work: The greatest overlap of tumor-infiltrating Treg TCR alpha and beta sequences was with tumor naive CD4+ T cells, followed next by blood naive CD4+ T cells. Tumor memory CD4+ T cell TCR gene usage was found to cluster with blood and lymph node memory CD4+ cells and with lymph node naive CD4+ cells. The larger-cohort validation was restricted to a single TCR beta V-J rearrangement rather than whole repertoires.

The sequenced sample was tumor-infiltrating naive CD4+ T cells sorted from the breast tumor. This specimen's cell subset or site label, interpreted: naive CD4+ T cells, CD4+CD45RA+CD25-. This clonotype originated in a female donor with breast cancer. Rearrangement joined TRBV6-1 to TRBJ2-1; the central 10 bases match TRBD1. The bases read TGTGCCAGCGTACCCGGGACAGGGGATCCCTACAATGAGCAGTTCTTC. This sequence encodes CASVPGTGDPYNEQFF.